This T cell receptor beta chain was profiled in a study of T cell responses to AZD1222 COVID-19 vaccine. Findings and caveats of the study: Only a handful of AZD1222 recipients, more than five in all, had baseline seropositivity. Epitopes outside B.1.351 and B.1.1.7 mutated regions reportedly drew nearly half of spike TCRs.

About this clone: Its antigen is unknown.

Some clones are missing from TCRdb's copy, which holds only in-frame ones; the method was immunoSEQ multiplex PCR. The sample includes nearly 110,000 clones, roughly 90% of them seen just once. The sequenced sample was peripheral blood, obtained on day 0 of AZD1222 vaccination. The origin of this receptor is an adult in good health.

The CDR3 nucleotides are TGTGCCAGCAGCTCTGGGACAGGGACTAATCAGCCCCAGCATTTT. As protein: CASSSGTGTNQPQHF. This sequence joins TRBV7-8 and TRBJ1-5, with 9 bases identical to TRBD1. This CDR3 spans 15 amino acids. Germline V gene lookup returns CDR1 SGHVS and CDR2 FQNEAQ. The V and J ends lost 4 bases and 4 bases, in that order; junction bases with no gene match: 5.